The sequence of this T cell receptor (beta chain) was determined in a study of CXCR3-negative and CXCR3-positive naive CD8 T cells. It was by 5' RACE with UMI labels that the TRB cDNA libraries were prepared. With the 5' RACE reads reprocessed, TCRdb shows one record per CDR3 protein and no DNA. This table lists about 56,000 distinct CDR3 sequences. CDR3 length equals 13 residues. Germline lookup yields CDR1 DFQATT and CDR2 SNEGSKA (reference sequence). Notes on this clonotype: Its antigen is unidentified.

Study observations and caveats: After cryopreservation, expression of CXCR3 was partially reduced, and most assays were run with fresh PBMCs.

The chain combines TRBV20-1 with TRBJ2-1; TCRdb's D call, TRBD2, is unchecked because there is no DNA. The specimen sequenced was memory CD8+ T cells from blood. The clonotype was recovered from a human donor in good health. Some clones in this sample may be carry-over from other donors' samples. The CDR3 spells CSASGGAEREQFF.